These 32 T cell receptor beta chains came from one sample sequenced in a study of blood T cell repertoires in COVID-19. Assay: immunoSEQ multiplex PCR; the TCRdb copy retains only in-frame clones and omits some. The sample gives around 30,000 clones, 84% of which show up once; 13% is in the top ten. What was sequenced was peripheral blood. The receptor source for this set is a human donor in a cohort sampled during active COVID-19.

The count of this clone is one. The chain has TRBV6-5 and TRBJ1-6; the D gene is possibly TRBD1 (5 bases). V was shortened by 7 bases and J by 8 bases, with 18 bases between the two germline ends. The CDR3 contains 15 residues. The germline V gene encodes CDR1 MNHEY and CDR2 SVGAGI. CDR3 region: CASTQRQGGYSPLHF. The CDR3 DNA reads TGTGCCAGCACTCAGAGGCAGGGTGGGTATTCACCCCTCCACTTT.

This clone was seen just once. The V and J genes are TRBV5-1 and TRBJ2-7; D is undetermined. Germline-derived CDR1 and CDR2 are SGHRS and YFSETQ. V was pared by 0 bases and J by 5 bases, with 9 bases between. The CDR3 has 13 residues. The CDR3 bases are TGCGCCAGCAGCTTGGGACTTGGCAACGAGCAGTACTTC. This sequence encodes CASSLGLGNEQYF.

The J gene is TRBJ1-4, the V gene TRBV4-2; a possible D gene is TRBD1 (5 bases). Trimming left V 6 bases short and J 8 bases short, with 19 bases between. Germline CDR1 reads LGHNA; CDR2 reads YNFKEQ. This CDR3 is built from 15 residues. The CDR3 sequence is CASSPDPRADEKLFF. CDR3 DNA: TGTGCCAGCAGTCCAGATCCCAGGGCGGACGAAAAACTGTTTTTT.

J is TRBJ2-5 and V is TRBV18, with a tentative D call TRBD1 (5 bases). The CDR3 has 13 amino acids. Trimming pared 2 bases from V and 2 bases from J, leaving 6 bases between. CDR1 and CDR2 (germline): KGHSH, LQKENI. Here the CDR3 DNA reads TGTGCCAGCTCACCAGGACATCAAGAGACCCAGTACTTC. Its translation: CASSPGHQETQYF.

The chain couples TRBV5-8 to TRBJ2-1, with 10 bases identical to TRBD1. J lost 2 bases, V lost 5 bases, and 4 bases had no gene match. In germline, CDR1 is SGHTS, CDR2 YDEGEE. The CDR3 runs to 15 residues. CDR3 sequence: CASRRGQGPYNEQFF. The CDR3 bases are TGTGCCAGCAGGAGGGGACAGGGGCCCTACAATGAGCAGTTCTTC.

The V gene is TRBV7-2, the J gene TRBJ2-7; D remains unclear. From germline, CDR1 is SGHTA and CDR2 FQGNSA. The CDR3 has 13 residues. V lost 1 base and J lost 4, with 8 bases in between. The CDR3 region is CASSLVPGYEQYF. As DNA, the CDR3 is TGTGCCAGCAGCTTAGTTCCAGGATACGAGCAGTACTTC.

The rearrangement joins TRBV5-1 to TRBJ2-5; 8 nucleotides align to TRBD1. The CDR3 has 14 amino acids. J was trimmed by 5 bases and V by 4 bases; bases with no gene match: 7. The germline V gene has CDR1 SGHRS and CDR2 YFSETQ. The DNA for the CDR3 is TGCGCCAGCAGCCCGGACAGGGTTGGGGAGACCCAGTACTTC. It encodes CASSPDRVGETQYF.

Only one count was recorded for this clone. The chain couples TRBV5-1 to TRBJ2-3, with 7 nucleotides matching TRBD2. The CDR3 has 16 amino acids. Germline V gene sequence: CDR1 SGHRS, CDR2 YFSETQ. V shed 4 bases and J 5 bases; nucleotides not matched to a gene: 13. The CDR3 loop reads CASSAALAEGIDTQYF. The CDR3 DNA is TGCGCCAGCAGCGCCGCCCTAGCGGAGGGCATAGATACGCAGTATTTT.

The rearrangement uses TRBV7-2 and TRBJ2-5; D is possibly TRBD2 (6 bases). This CDR3 contains 15 residues. V was cut by 1 base and J by 5 bases, with 14 bases left in between. Germline CDR1 reads SGHTA; CDR2 reads FQGNSA. CDR3 in DNA: TGTGCCAGCAGCTTAGTCGGGGGTGGGGCGGAGACCCAGTACTTC. Its protein is CASSLVGGGAETQYF.

This chain uses TRBV5-1 with TRBJ2-2, with D hard to call. V was cut by 0 bases and J by 4 bases, with 7 bases left in between. The CDR3 consists of 14 residues. The germline V gene encodes CDR1 SGHRS and CDR2 YFSETQ. As DNA, the CDR3 is TGCGCCAGCAGCTTGGGGGCTGGCACCGGGGAGCTGTTTTTT. It specifies CASSLGAGTGELFF.

This chain joins TRBV7-9 and TRBJ2-1; D is ambiguous. The CDR3 runs to 15 residues. Trimming stripped 5 bases from V and 8 bases from J, with 19 bases between. Germline V gives CDR1 SEHNR, CDR2 FQNEAQ (reference sequence). The CDR3 DNA reads as TGTGCCAGCAGCCCCGACATTCTGTCACGCTATGAGCAGTTCTTC. It specifies CASSPDILSRYEQFF. The variable domain in full, completed from reference TRBV7-9 and TRBJ2-1, reads DTGVSQNPRHKITKRGQNVTFRCDPISEHNRLYWYRQTLGQGPEFLTYFQNEAQLEKSRLLSDRFSAERPKGSFSTLEIQRTEQGDSAMYLCASSPDILSRYEQFFGPGTRLTVL.

This clone was picked up one time. This chain joins TRBV7-9 and TRBJ2-5, with a tentative D call TRBD1 (6 bases). Germline CDR1 is SEHNR and CDR2 is FQNEAQ (reference sequence). CDR3 length: 13 amino acids. V shed 1 base and J shed 7 bases, with 10 bases lying between them. DNA for the CDR3: TGTGCCAGCAGCTTAGACAGGGTTGGGACCCAGTACTTC. Translation gives CASSLDRVGTQYF.

J is TRBJ1-5 and V is TRBV2, with unresolved D. Looked up from germline, CDR1 is SNHLY and CDR2 is FYNNEI. The V end lost 6 bases, the J end lost 0 bases, and 9 bases lay between the germline ends. This CDR3 region has 14 residues. CDR3 bases: TGTGCCAGCAGAGAGATGTTTAGCAATCAGCCCCAGCATTTT. Translation: CASREMFSNQPQHF.

The rearrangement uses TRBV7-2 and TRBJ1-1; D unresolved. V lost 3 bases and J lost 2, with 7 bases in between. The CDR3 consists of 13 residues. Germline CDR1 is SGHTA and CDR2 is FQGNSA. The CDR3 DNA follows: TGTGCCAGCAGCTTCCAGGCTAACACTGAAGCTTTCTTT. This codes for CASSFQANTEAFF. Full variable domain (remainder filled in from reference TRBV7-2 and TRBJ1-1): GAGVSQSPSNKVTEKGKDVELRCDPISGHTALYWYRQSLGQGLEFLIYFQGNSAPDKSGLPSDRFSAERTGGSVSTLTIQRTQQEDSAVYLCASSFQANTEAFFGQGTRLTVV.

This chain connects TRBV5-1 to TRBJ2-4; D perhaps matches TRBD2 (6 bases). Trimming took 0 bases from V and 9 from J, leaving 16 bases between them. The CDR3 consists of 15 residues. Germline CDR1 SGHRS, CDR2 YFSETQ. In nucleotides, the CDR3 is TGCGCCAGCAGCTTGGGTCGGGGGACTGGCGGCATTCAGTACTTC. Translating it yields CASSLGRGTGGIQYF.

The CDR3 DNA reads as TGTGCCAGCAGCCAAGGTAGCGGGGGGGCAGATACGCAGTATTTT. Encoded protein: CASSQGSGGADTQYF. This chain connects TRBV3-1 (or the pseudogene TRBV3-2) to TRBJ2-3, with TRBD2 matching 11 bases. CDR3 length: 15 amino acids. In germline, CDR1 is LGHDT, CDR2 YNNKEL (reference sequence). Trimming removed 1 base from V and 4 bases from J; junction bases left unmatched: 1.

V usage is TRBV2 and J usage is TRBJ1-2; no clear D. The CDR3 contains 15 residues. The germline V gene encodes CDR1 SNHLY and CDR2 FYNNEI. V was pared by 3 bases and J by 4 bases, with 15 bases between. The CDR3 DNA reads TGTGCCAGCAGTGAGTTTGTCTCTCCGGGCTATGGCTACACCTTC. It specifies CASSEFVSPGYGYTF.

The CDR3 sequence is CASSPTGTKNIQYF. The CDR3 DNA is TGTGCCAGCAGTCCGACAGGAACCAAAAACATTCAGTACTTC. This sequence joins TRBV2 and TRBJ2-4; D perhaps matches TRBD1 (6 bases). The germline V gene has CDR1 SNHLY and CDR2 FYNNEI. V shed 5 bases and J shed 2 bases, with 10 bases lying between them. The CDR3 sequence is 14 residues long.

This clone was recorded only once. The J gene is TRBJ1-1, the V gene TRBV10-3; D is possibly TRBD1 (5 bases). V gave up 6 bases and J gave up 11 bases, with 16 bases separating them. The germline V gene encodes CDR1 ENHRY and CDR2 SYGVKD. There are 12 residues in the CDR3. Here the CDR3 reads CAISAQATRAFF. In DNA form, the CDR3 reads TGTGCCATCAGCGCACAGGCCACGAGGGCTTTCTTT.

The rearrangement links TRBV28 to TRBJ2-7; 8 nucleotides match TRBD1. The V and J ends lost 10 bases and 4 bases, in that order; junction bases with no gene match: 9. The CDR3 loop spans 13 amino acids. Looked up from germline, CDR1 is MDHEN and CDR2 is SYDVKM. As DNA, the CDR3 is TGTGCCACCGGGGACAGGACGAAGTACGAGCAGTACTTC. Translation gives CATGDRTKYEQYF.

The chain uses TRBV14 and TRBJ1-4; no clear D. The CDR3 is 15 residues long. Between the trimmed V and J ends, which lost 2 bases and 5 bases, there was a span of 12 bases. Germline values: CDR1 SGHDN, CDR2 FVKESK. In DNA, the CDR3 is TGTGCCAGCAGCCAACGAACGGGAAGGAATGAAAAACTGTTTTTT. It specifies CASSQRTGRNEKLFF. The whole variable domain, filled in from reference TRBV14 and TRBJ1-4, reads EAGVTQFPSHSVIEKGQTVTLRCDPISGHDNLYWYRRVMGKEIKFLLHFVKESKQDESGMPNNRFLAERTGGTYSTLKVQPAELEDSGVYFCASSQRTGRNEKLFFGSGTQLSVL.

The rearrangement links TRBV3-1 (or the pseudogene TRBV3-2) to TRBJ2-7; 8 bases match TRBD2. CDR1 LGHDT and CDR2 YNNKEL come from the germline V gene (reference sequence). The junction had 4 bases not matched to a gene; V was cut back by 1 base and J by 2 bases. This CDR3 has 15 residues. The CDR3 sequence is CASSQGSGGAYEQYF. CDR3 DNA: TGTGCCAGCAGCCAAGGGAGCGGGGGAGCCTACGAGCAGTACTTC.

The chain combines TRBV19 with TRBJ2-3, with a tentative D call TRBD1 (5 bases). Looked up from germline, CDR1 is LNHDA and CDR2 is SQIVND (reference sequence). The CDR3 loop spans 15 amino acids. V was trimmed by 6 bases and J by 0 bases, leaving 13 bases between them. The chain's CDR3 is CASRETDPSTDTQYF. The CDR3 coding sequence is TGTGCCAGTAGGGAGACAGACCCTAGCACAGATACGCAGTATTTT.

This chain uses TRBV18 with TRBJ1-5; 7 nucleotides agree with TRBD1. This CDR3 spans 14 amino acids. The V gene end was trimmed by 4 bases and the J gene end by 6 bases; junction bases not matched to a gene: 6. Looked up from germline, CDR1 is KGHSH and CDR2 is LQKENI. This CDR3 is CASSLGQERQPQHF. The CDR3 coding sequence is TGTGCCAGCTCACTAGGACAGGAACGTCAGCCCCAGCATTTT.

The chain's CDR3 is CASSPTGQSFNSPLHF. The CDR3 DNA sequence: TGTGCCAGCAGCCCTACGGGACAGAGCTTTAATTCACCCCTCCACTTT. The chain employs TRBV9 and TRBJ1-6; the match to TRBD1 covers 7 bases. CDR3 size: 16 residues. From germline, CDR1 is SGDLS and CDR2 YYNGEE. V lost 4 bases, J lost 6 bases, and 10 bases stayed unmatched.

This chain uses TRBV5-1 with TRBJ2-1; D might be TRBD1 (5 bases). The V gene's germline CDR1 is SGHRS and CDR2 YFSETQ. The ends were cut back, 1 base at V and 9 bases at J, with 11 bases in the middle. The CDR3 extends over 13 amino acids. The CDR3 DNA reads as TGCGCCAGCAGCTTGCAGGGTTTTAGTGAGCAGTTCTTC. Amino acids: CASSLQGFSEQFF.

This clone was counted between two and nine times. The chain couples TRBV18 to TRBJ2-7, with D possibly being TRBD1 (6 bases). Germline V gene data show CDR1 as KGHSH and CDR2 as LQKENI. This CDR3 has 14 residues. Deletions cut 6 bases from V and 2 bases from J, with 14 bases between. The CDR3 here is CASSDRYGAYEQYF. The DNA of the CDR3 is TGTGCCAGCTCCGACAGGTATGGAGCCTACGAGCAGTACTTC.

This clone has only a few counts. The chain couples TRBV6-2 or TRBV6-3 to TRBJ2-5; 8 bases agree with TRBD2. This CDR3 contains 17 residues. Germline V gene sequence: CDR1 MNHEY, CDR2 SVGEGT. The V segment lost 2 bases and the J segment 6 bases; nucleotides outside the gene matches: 14. CDR3 region: CASSYVSSGRGGQTQYF. CDR3 bases: TGTGCCAGCAGTTACGTATCTAGCGGGCGTGGCGGGCAGACCCAGTACTTC.

In DNA, the CDR3 is TGTGCCAGCAGGCGACAGGGGCGGGAAACAGATACGCAGTATTTT. Protein product: CASRRQGRETDTQYF. The chain has TRBV7-6 and TRBJ2-3; TRBD1 matches at 8 bases. Germline CDR1 SGHVS, CDR2 FNYEAQ. V trimming: 6 bases; J trimming: 3 bases; junction bases outside the gene matches: 8. The length of the CDR3 is 15 residues. The full variable domain, with the rest looked up from reference TRBV7-6 and TRBJ2-3, is GAGVSQSPRYKVTKRGQDVALRCDPISGHVSLYWYRQALGQGPEFLTYFNYEAQQDKSGLPNDRFSAERPEGSISTLTIQRTEQRDSAMYRCASRRQGRETDTQYFGPGTRLTVL.

This rearrangement joins TRBV11-3 to TRBJ2-1, with TRBD2 identical over 8 bases. V was pared by 4 bases and J by 6 bases, with 11 bases of the junction left unmatched. The CDR3 is 16 amino acids. Germline CDR1 SGHNT, CDR2 YENEEA. CDR3 sequence (DNA): TGTGCCAGCAGCTCCCTAGGGAGCGGGGGCCCCAATGAGCAGTTCTTC. Translation gives CASSSLGSGGPNEQFF.

A few counts support this clone. The chain combines TRBV9 with TRBJ2-7, with D possibly being TRBD2 (6 bases). The CDR3 totals 13 residues. CDR1 SGDLS and CDR2 YYNGEE come from the germline V gene. The V and J ends lost 3 bases and 3 bases respectively, with 10 bases between them. CDR3 in amino acids: CASSGGGDYEQYF. The CDR3 region has the DNA TGTGCCAGCAGCGGGGGAGGAGACTACGAGCAGTACTTC. The full variable domain, its missing parts supplied by reference TRBV9 and TRBJ2-7, is DSGVTQTPKHLITATGQRVTLRCSPRSGDLSVYWYQQSLDQGLQFLIQYYNGEERAKGNILERFSAQQFPDLHSELNLSSLELGDSALYFCASSGGGDYEQYFGPGTRLTVT.

The chain has TRBV7-8 and TRBJ1-5; D gene uncertain. The CDR3 covers 13 residues. Germline CDR1 SGHVS, CDR2 FQNEAQ. Between the trimmed V and J ends, which lost 2 bases and 5 bases, there was a span of 7 bases. CDR3 sequence (DNA): TGTGCCAGCAGCTTACGAGGCTATCAGCCCCAGCATTTT. Residues: CASSLRGYQPQHF. Combining the CDR3 with reference TRBV7-8 and TRBJ1-5 gives the whole variable domain GAGVSQSPRYKVAKRGQDVALRCDPISGHVSLFWYQQALGQGPEFLTYFQNEAQLDKSGLPSDRFFAERPEGSVSTLKIQRTQQEDSAVYLCASSLRGYQPQHFGDGTRLSIL.